This is a list of T cell receptor beta chains from one sample in a study of T cell responses to AZD1222 COVID-19 vaccine. TCRdb keeps only in-frame clones here, not all; method: immunoSEQ multiplex PCR. This sample has some 160,000 clones, with over 85% found just once. The input for sequencing was peripheral blood, taken on day 0 of AZD1222 vaccination. Receptor source: an adult in good health. Both conserved end residues are part of each CDR3. Each record gives: J gene, D gene, clone size, V gene, CDR3 DNA, CDR3 protein. D genes are given only for firm matches. Clone size, where shown, is once, few, many, or a class for clones that have expanded.

TRBJ2-7 | - | - | TRBV2 | TGTGCCAGCAGTGACCAGTACTCTAGCTCCTACGAGCAGTACTTC | CASSDQYSSSYEQYF
TRBJ1-1 | - | - | TRBV5-1 | TGCGCCAGCAGCTTGGGCGGGGGAAACACTGAAGCTTTCTTT | CASSLGGGNTEAFF
TRBJ1-4 | - | - | TRBV25-1 | TGTGCCAGCAGCGCCGGAGACGTTTTTAATGAAAAACTGTTTTTT | CASSAGDVFNEKLFF
TRBJ2-7 | - | - | TRBV18 | TGTGCCAGCTCACCATTTGATGAAGGCCGCGAGCAGTACTTC | CASSPFDEGREQYF
TRBJ1-2 | TRBD1 | few | TRBV5-6 | TGTGCCAGCAGTCTTCAGGGGGCCGTATCTTATGGCTACACCTTC | CASSLQGAVSYGYTF
TRBJ2-5 | TRBD1 | - | TRBV12-3/TRBV12-4 | TGTGCCAGCACCAAGGACAGGGCAAAGACCCAGTACTTC | CASTKDRAKTQYF
TRBJ1-6 | - | few | TRBV5-8 | TGTGCCAGCAGCGACTTCAGGGGAACGCATAATTCACCCCTCCACTTT | CASSDFRGTHNSPLHF
TRBJ2-7 | TRBD2 | - | TRBV19 | TGTGCCAGTAGTATGAGCGGGAAGTCCTACGAGCAGTACTTC | CASSMSGKSYEQYF
TRBJ2-1 | - | - | TRBV15 | TGTGCCACCAGCAGAGGACAGGGACTCGAGCAGTTCTTC | CATSRGQGLEQFF
TRBJ1-1 | - | - | TRBV19 | TGTGCCAGTAGTATATACAGGGACACTGAAGCTTTCTTT | CASSIYRDTEAFF
TRBJ2-2 | - | - | TRBV15 | TGTGCCACCAGCAGAGATCTGAGTGGGGGGCTCACCGGGGAGCTGTTTTTT | CATSRDLSGGLTGELFF
TRBJ2-1 | - | - | TRBV5-6 | TGTGCCAGCAGCTTGGTCCGGTCCAGCGGTCCTAATGAGCAGTTCTTC | CASSLVRSSGPNEQFF
TRBJ2-1 | - | - | TRBV5-1 | TGCGCCAGCAGGAACCCTAGTGGGAGCTCCTACAATGAGCAGTTCTTC | CASRNPSGSSYNEQFF
TRBJ1-4 | - | - | TRBV3-1/TRBV3-2 | TGTGCCAGCAGCCTCGAAAAGGGAGTTCTTAATGAAAAACTGTTTTTT | CASSLEKGVLNEKLFF
TRBJ1-4 | - | - | TRBV7-2 | TGTGCCAGCTCTAAGGTTGTAACTAATGAAAAACTGTTTTTT | CASSKVVTNEKLFF
TRBJ2-5 | TRBD2 | - | TRBV7-3 | TGTGCCAGCAGCCGGGAGGGAGCGGGAGGGCCTGAGACCCAGTACTTC | CASSREGAGGPETQYF
TRBJ1-2 | - | - | TRBV24-1 | TGTGCCACCAGTGATTTGCCCCCAGGGAGGTGGCGTGGCTACACCTTC | CATSDLPPGRWRGYTF
TRBJ2-2 | TRBD2 | - | TRBV29-1 | TGCAGCGTTTCGACTAGCGGGAGAGAGACCGGGGAGCTGTTTTTT | CSVSTSGRETGELFF
TRBJ1-5 | TRBD1 | - | TRBV4-1 | TGCGCCAGCAGCATCCGGACAGGGCGCAATCAGCCCCAGCATTTT | CASSIRTGRNQPQHF
TRBJ2-7 | TRBD1 | few | TRBV6-5 | TGTGCCAGCAGCCGGGACAGGGGAACCTACGAGCAGTACTTC | CASSRDRGTYEQYF
TRBJ1-2 | TRBD1 | - | TRBV13 | TGTGCCAGCAGCTTCGACAGGGGGCGAAGCTATGGCTACACCTTC | CASSFDRGRSYGYTF
TRBJ1-4 | - | - | TRBV6-5 | TGTGCCAGCAGGGGGCAGGGTAGCGAAAAACTGTTTTTT | CASRGQGSEKLFF
TRBJ1-1 | - | - | TRBV5-4 | TGTGCCAGCAGCTTGGTTTATGGACTGAACACTGAAGCTTTCTTT | CASSLVYGLNTEAFF
TRBJ2-2 | - | - | TRBV6-5 | TGTGCCAGCAAACTTGGCAGGGGTAACACCGGGGAGCTGTTTTTT | CASKLGRGNTGELFF
TRBJ2-6 | - | - | TRBV11-2 | TGTGCCAGCAGCTTTAAGCCCTTCTCTGGGGCCAACGTCCTGACTTTC | CASSFKPFSGANVLTF
TRBJ2-3 | - | - | TRBV24-1 | TGTGCCACCAGTGATCTCGCTTTGGGGGGGCTTCCACAGTATTTT | CATSDLALGGLPQYF
TRBJ1-2 | - | - | TRBV20-1 | TGCAGTGCTAGGATTTCCTCAGGCTACACCTTC | CSARISSGYTF
TRBJ2-3 | - | - | TRBV7-3 | TGTGCCAGCAGCTTAACCCTAGCTTCCACAGATACGCAGTATTTT | CASSLTLASTDTQYF
TRBJ1-6 | - | - | TRBV10-1 | TGCGCCAGCAGTGAGTCGGGTATTTCACCCCTCCACTTT | CASSESGISPLHF
TRBJ1-2 | - | - | TRBV2 | TGTGCCAGCAGTGAACAGGGATATTATGGCTACACCTTC | CASSEQGYYGYTF
TRBJ2-2 | - | - | TRBV20-1 | TGCAGTGCTAGAGGGGCCGGGGAGCTGTTTTTT | CSARGAGELFF
TRBJ2-7 | - | - | TRBV5-5 | TGTGCCAGCAGCGTCCGCGGCGAGCAGTACTTC | CASSVRGEQYF
TRBJ2-5 | - | - | TRBV7-3 | TGTGCCAGCAGCCCCTTAGTAGGAGAGACCCAGTACTTC | CASSPLVGETQYF
TRBJ2-2 | - | once | TRBV19 | TGTGCCAGTAGTATAGATCGTACCGGACCGAACACCGGGGAGCTGTTTTTT | CASSIDRTGPNTGELFF
TRBJ2-1 | - | - | TRBV12-3/TRBV12-4 | TGTGCCAGCAGTTTAAGAGGGGAGCAGTTCTTC | CASSLRGEQFF
TRBJ2-7 | TRBD1 | - | TRBV5-1 | TGCGCCAGCAGCCTCGGACAGGGGGACGAGCAGTACTTC | CASSLGQGDEQYF
TRBJ2-7 | - | - | TRBV29-1 | TGCAGCGTTGAGGACAGCACCTACGAGCAGTACTTC | CSVEDSTYEQYF
TRBJ2-1 | - | - | TRBV7-9 | TGTGCCAGCAGCACAAATACAGTTTACAATGAGCAGTTCTTC | CASSTNTVYNEQFF
TRBJ1-5 | - | - | TRBV7-2 | TGTGCCAGCAGCTTAGGGCGGAGGGGGGAGGCGGCCCAGCATTTT | CASSLGRRGEAAQHF
TRBJ1-2 | TRBD1 | once | TRBV27 | TGTGCCAGCAGTTTACGACAGGGAGGCTATGGCTACACCTTC | CASSLRQGGYGYTF
TRBJ1-5 | TRBD1 | - | TRBV6-6 | TGTGCCAGCAGTTATCCCAGGGGGCAGGGTCAGCCCCAGCATTTT | CASSYPRGQGQPQHF
TRBJ2-1 | - | - | TRBV12-3/TRBV12-4 | TGTGCTAGCAGTTTAACGCACCCCAATGAGCAGTTCTTC | CASSLTHPNEQFF
TRBJ2-3 | - | - | TRBV2 | TGTGCCAGCATAAGGAGACAGGTCACAGATACGCAGTATTTT | CASIRRQVTDTQYF
TRBJ1-1 | - | few | TRBV29-1 | TGCAGCGTTGAAGATGAGGGGAACACTGAAGCTTTCTTT | CSVEDEGNTEAFF
TRBJ2-5 | TRBD2 | few | TRBV24-1 | TGTGCCACCAGTGAAAGCGGGACTCAAGAGACCCAGTACTTC | CATSESGTQETQYF
TRBJ2-7 | - | - | TRBV7-6 | TGTGCCAGCAGCTTTGACAGCTACGAGCAGTACTTC | CASSFDSYEQYF
TRBJ2-1 | TRBD2 | once | TRBV3-1/TRBV3-2 | TGTGCCAGCAGAGTACGGCTAGCGGGAGACGAGCAGTTCTTC | CASRVRLAGDEQFF
TRBJ1-5 | - | - | TRBV3-1/TRBV3-2 | TGTGCCAGCAGCCGGGGGGGTGGCGGACAGCCCCAGCATTTT | CASSRGGGGQPQHF